This T cell receptor (beta chain) derives from a study of blood T cell repertoires in COVID-19. The overall study: Nucleic acid was either cDNA or gDNA, and it came from T cells, B-cell-depleted T cells, or PBMCs.

Germline CDR1 SGDLS, CDR2 YYNGEE. This CDR3 spans 12 amino acids. Trimming pared 3 bases from V and 2 bases from J, leaving 4 bases between. TCRdb keeps only in-frame clones here, not all; method: immunoSEQ multiplex PCR. The data contain over 65,000 clones, 87% of them singletons. Specimen: peripheral blood. V gene TRBV9 combines with J gene TRBJ2-3; D is uncertain. The source of this sequence is a human donor in a cohort sampled during active COVID-19. The CDR3 is CASSAFTDTQYF. CDR3 nucleotides: TGTGCCAGCAGCGCCTTCACAGATACGCAGTATTTT.